The 21 T cell receptor beta chains reported below all come from one sample, sequenced in a study of control samples from healthy donors and cancer patients. Here immunoSEQ multiplex PCR was the method, and the copy in TCRdb shows in-frame clones only, minus some. The sample lists approximately 98,000 clones, just under 85% occurring once. The sample consisted of blood. These receptors were taken from a man aged 18 to 35 in good health.

The chain is built from TRBV6-5 and TRBJ1-1; 9 bases are shared with TRBD1. Germline loops: CDR1 MNHEY, CDR2 SVGAGI. This CDR3 contains 15 residues. V was pared by 2 bases and J by 4 bases, with 5 bases of the junction left unmatched. For the CDR3, the DNA is TGTGCCAGCAGTTACCAAACAGGGGGCGGCACTGAAGCTTTCTTT. Its protein product is CASSYQTGGGTEAFF.

The chain uses TRBV4-2 and TRBJ1-5, with D hard to call. Looked up from germline, CDR1 is LGHNA and CDR2 is YNFKEQ. The CDR3 loop spans 16 amino acids. Trimming cost V 4 bases and J 0 bases, with 13 bases left between them. In DNA form, the CDR3 reads TGTGCCAGCAGCCCTCAATTCCGCAATAGCAATCAGCCCCAGCATTTT. Protein sequence: CASSPQFRNSNQPQHF.

The chain joins TRBV7-9 to TRBJ1-2; D gene uncertain. The CDR3 runs to 14 residues. CDR1 and CDR2 (germline): SEHNR, FQNEAQ (reference sequence). V lost 1 base to trimming and J lost 0 bases, with 6 bases between them. CDR3 DNA: TGTGCCAGCAGCTTAGGGCTGGCTAACTATGGCTACACCTTC. Translation gives CASSLGLANYGYTF.

The chain links TRBV12-3 or TRBV12-4 to TRBJ1-1; the D is unclear. The V gene lost 3 bases and the J gene lost 0 bases, with 2 bases spanning the gap. The CDR3 has 12 residues. DNA of the CDR3: TGTGCCAGCAGTTTGGTGAACACTGAAGCTTTCTTT. Protein: CASSLVNTEAFF.

The V and J genes are TRBV4-1 and TRBJ2-3, with D perhaps TRBD2 (7 bases). The germline V and J ends were trimmed by 6 bases and 4 bases, with 20 bases remaining between them. CDR3 length: 16 amino acids. Germline assignment: CDR1 MGHRA and CDR2 YSYEKL. The CDR3 is CASRPRYEGGADTQYF. The CDR3, as DNA: TGCGCCAGCAGGCCAAGATATGAGGGGGGGGCAGATACGCAGTATTTT.

This rearrangement joins TRBV12-3 or TRBV12-4 to TRBJ2-3; the D is unclear. V lost 2 bases and J 3 bases, leaving 6 bases between the germline ends. This CDR3 has 13 residues. The CDR3 DNA reads TGTGCCAGCAGTTTAAGCAGGACAGATACGCAGTATTTT. This sequence encodes CASSLSRTDTQYF.

The chain carries TRBV7-9 and TRBJ2-7; 8 bases are a match to TRBD1. The germline V gene encodes CDR1 SEHNR and CDR2 FQNEAQ (reference sequence). With 4 bases clipped from V and 3 bases from J, the junction kept 8 bases outside the gene matches. The CDR3 runs 15 residues. CDR3 protein: CASSSADRGGYEQYF. In DNA form, the CDR3 reads TGTGCCAGCAGCTCTGCAGACAGGGGTGGCTACGAGCAGTACTTC. Drawing the rest from reference TRBV7-9 and TRBJ2-7, the complete variable domain is DTGVSQNPRHKITKRGQNVTFRCDPISEHNRLYWYRQTLGQGPEFLTYFQNEAQLEKSRLLSDRFSAERPKGSFSTLEIQRTEQGDSAMYLCASSSADRGGYEQYFGPGTRLTVT.

The chain links TRBV4-2 to TRBJ1-1; D is uncertain. Germline V CDR1 and CDR2: LGHNA, YNFKEQ. CDR3 length: 14 residues. V lost 1 base to trimming and J lost 3 bases, with 9 bases between them. The CDR3 is CASSQAGLDTEAFF. The CDR3 DNA is TGTGCCAGCAGCCAAGCAGGCCTCGACACTGAAGCTTTCTTT.

A single count supports this clone. CDR3 nucleotide sequence: TGTGCCAGCACTTCAGCGGGCAATCAGCCCCAGCATTTT. Protein product: CASTSAGNQPQHF. The chain links TRBV28 to TRBJ1-5; D ambiguous. The CDR3 loop spans 13 amino acids. The V end lost 7 bases, the J end lost 2 bases, and 9 bases lay between the germline ends. CDR1 MDHEN and CDR2 SYDVKM come from the germline V gene. The full variable domain, its missing parts supplied by reference TRBV28 and TRBJ1-5, is DVKVTQSSRYLVKRTGEKVFLECVQDMDHENMFWYRQDPGLGLRLIYFSYDVKMKEKGDIPEGYSVSREKKERFSLILESASTNQTSMYLCASTSAGNQPQHFGDGTRLSIL.

The chain links TRBV13 to TRBJ1-1, with TRBD1 as a possible D gene (5 bases). The CDR3 is 15 amino acids. Between the trimmed V and J ends, which lost 5 bases and 2 bases, there was a span of 15 bases. Germline V gene data show CDR1 as PRHDT and CDR2 as FYEKMQ (reference sequence). The CDR3 nucleotides are TGTGCCAGCAGCATGACCCCGGGGGGAAACACTGAAGCTTTCTTT. Protein: CASSMTPGGNTEAFF. Filled out from reference TRBV13 and TRBJ1-1, the complete variable domain reads AAGVIQSPRHLIKEKRETATLKCYPIPRHDTVYWYQQGPGQDPQFLISFYEKMQSDKGSIPDRFSAQQFSDYHSELNMSSLELGDSALYFCASSMTPGGNTEAFFGQGTRLTVV.

V and J are TRBV3-1 (or the pseudogene TRBV3-2) and TRBJ2-7, with 8 bases identical to TRBD1. V lost 4 bases, J lost 8 bases, and 19 bases stayed unmatched. The CDR3 is 17 residues long. CDR1 is LGHDT and CDR2 is YNNKEL in the germline V gene (reference sequence). The chain's CDR3 is CASSRLKSGQEVLKQYF. For the CDR3, the DNA is TGTGCCAGCAGCCGACTAAAATCGGGACAGGAGGTATTGAAGCAGTACTTC.

This clone was picked up many times. V usage is TRBV30 and J usage is TRBJ1-5, with D tentatively TRBD1 (5 bases). With 8 bases removed from V and 1 base from J, the gap between germline ends came to 12 bases. CDR1 is GTSNPN and CDR2 is SVGIG in the germline V gene (reference sequence). The length of the CDR3 is 13 residues. In DNA form, the CDR3 reads TGTGCCCAGGACCGGGGGAGCAATCAGCCCCAGCATTTT. Protein: CAQDRGSNQPQHF.

The chain combines TRBV4-1 with TRBJ2-6; the D gene is possibly TRBD1 (5 bases). The CDR3 loop spans 16 amino acids. The germline V gene has CDR1 MGHRA and CDR2 YSYEKL. The ends were cut back, 0 bases at V and 3 bases at J, with 9 bases in the middle. The CDR3: CASSQEPGNGANVLTF. In DNA form, the CDR3 reads TGCGCCAGCAGCCAAGAACCAGGGAATGGGGCCAACGTCCTGACTTTC.

The chain couples TRBV7-9 to TRBJ1-1; tentatively, D is TRBD1 (5 bases). The CDR3 spans 13 residues. Germline CDR1 is SEHNR and CDR2 is FQNEAQ (reference sequence). The germline V and J ends were trimmed by 3 bases and 8 bases, with 13 bases remaining between them. CDR3 in amino acids: CASSFNPQGEAFF. DNA of the CDR3: TGTGCCAGCAGCTTCAACCCGCAGGGAGAAGCTTTCTTT.

Worth noting for this clone: A junction end diverges from the germline sequence, so it may reflect a read error. The chain has TRBV6-2 or TRBV6-3 and TRBJ2-5, with 11 positions matching TRBD2. The CDR3 is 16 amino acids. The germline gives CDR1 MNHEY, CDR2 SVGEGT. The CDR3 loop reads CASRYLAGGTQETQYF. In DNA, the CDR3 is TGTGCCAGCAGATACTTAGCGGGGGGGACACAAGAGACCCAGTACTTC.

The J gene is TRBJ2-1, the V gene TRBV4-1, with 11 bases that match TRBD1. The CDR3 has 14 residues. V was pared by 4 bases and J by 7 bases, with 3 bases of the junction left unmatched. Germline CDR1 MGHRA, CDR2 YSYEKL. The CDR3 region has the DNA TGCGCCAGCAGCCCGGGGACAGGGGGGAATGAGCAGTTCTTC. It yields the protein CASSPGTGGNEQFF.

The chain carries TRBV6-5 and TRBJ1-2; D call uncertain. V was clipped by 4 bases and J by 8 bases, with 8 bases between them. This CDR3 spans 11 amino acids. The germline gives CDR1 MNHEY, CDR2 SVGAGI. The CDR3: CASSSSKGYTF. In DNA form, the CDR3 reads TGTGCCAGCAGTTCCTCCAAGGGCTACACCTTC.

The chain links TRBV3-1 (or the pseudogene TRBV3-2) to TRBJ1-4; TRBD1 is a possible D gene (6 bases). Germline lookup yields CDR1 LGHDT and CDR2 YNNKEL (reference sequence). The V gene lost 1 base and the J gene lost 8 bases, with 14 bases spanning the gap. The CDR3 consists of 15 residues. CDR3 coding DNA: TGTGCCAGCAGCCAAGTTTTGAGGGGGAACGAAAAACTGTTTTTT. Translation: CASSQVLRGNEKLFF.

The chain carries TRBV30 and TRBJ2-1; D is possibly TRBD1 (5 bases). Germline assignment: CDR1 GTSNPN and CDR2 SVGIG (reference sequence). V shed 7 bases and J shed 0 bases, with 13 bases lying between them. This CDR3 is built from 14 residues. The CDR3 DNA is TGTGCCTTGATTAGACAGAGCTCCTACAATGAGCAGTTCTTC. It codes for CALIRQSSYNEQFF.

The chain links TRBV4-2 to TRBJ2-1, with a weak D call TRBD2 (5 bases). The CDR3 runs 18 residues. V dropped 0 bases and J dropped 1 base, with 16 bases sitting between them. In germline, CDR1 is LGHNA, CDR2 YNFKEQ. CDR3 loop: CASSQDQKRVKSYNEQFF. The CDR3 DNA follows: TGTGCCAGCAGCCAAGATCAGAAGAGGGTTAAGTCCTACAATGAGCAGTTCTTC.

The V and J genes are TRBV6-6 and TRBJ2-5; 9 bases agree with TRBD2. The CDR3 spans 12 residues. Germline CDR1 is MNHNY and CDR2 is SVGAGI (reference sequence). After removal of 7 bases from V and 5 bases from J, the junction contained 2 bases not matched to a gene. For the CDR3, the DNA is TGTGCCAGCACGGCGGGGGGGGAGACCCAGTACTTC. This encodes CASTAGGETQYF.